The present T cell receptor (beta chain) was sequenced within a study of cytomegalovirus exposure and HLA in healthy donors. A note on this clone: The antigen is not known.

Overall study findings and caveats: Among TCR beta chains, those listed as cytomegalovirus-associated numbered under 200. V- and J-gene trimming of TCR beta was linked (in a later analysis) to a missense DCLRE1C variant.

Germline CDR1 is MNHNS and CDR2 is SASEGT. The V and J ends lost 2 bases and 7 bases, in that order; junction bases with no gene match: 7. CDR3 length equals 14 residues. The study ran its PCR with 60 Vbeta and 13 Jbeta primers. The repertoire was sequenced with immunoSEQ multiplex PCR; TCRdb's copy has only in-frame clones and lacks some. This table has 60,000 to 85,000 clones, over 60% appearing once. Donors in the study were healthy people who gave bone marrow. The sample taken for sequencing was PBMCs. The genes are TRBV6-1 and TRBJ1-2; 7 bases line up with TRBD1. The receptor comes from a male donor in good health and CMV-seropositive. In nucleotides, the CDR3 is TGTGCCAGCAGTGAAAATCTAGGGGGCATTGGCTACACCTTC. Translation gives CASSENLGGIGYTF.